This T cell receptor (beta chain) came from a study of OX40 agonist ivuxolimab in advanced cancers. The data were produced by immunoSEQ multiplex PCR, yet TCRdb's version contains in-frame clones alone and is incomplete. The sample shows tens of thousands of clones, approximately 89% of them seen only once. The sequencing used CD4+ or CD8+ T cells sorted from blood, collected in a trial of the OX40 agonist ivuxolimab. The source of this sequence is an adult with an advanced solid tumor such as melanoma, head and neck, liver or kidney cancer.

CDR3 loop: CASSFGTANTEAFF. The CDR3 bases are TGTGCCAGCAGCTTCGGGACAGCGAACACTGAAGCTTTCTTT. The gene calls are TRBV7-9 and TRBJ1-1, with 7 bases lining up with TRBD1. In germline, CDR1 is SEHNR, CDR2 FQNEAQ (reference sequence). The V and J ends lost 3 bases and 1 base, in that order; junction bases with no gene match: 2. The CDR3 is 14 residues long.